This is a list of T cell receptor beta chains from one sample in a study of T cells in Graves' hyperthyroidism and ophthalmopathy. One entry per CDR3 protein, called by TCRdb with MiXCR from the multiplex PCR reads. Of around 600,000 distinct CDR3 sequences listed, less than 20% are singletons. The sample consisted of blood. The source is a woman aged 30 to 39 with Graves' hyperthyroidism. Each CDR3 is given with its conserved first and last residue. Each record gives: D gene, clone size, V gene, CDR3 length, J gene, CDR3 DNA, CDR3 protein. The D gene is left open where the match is weak. Clone sizes are given selectively: once, few, many, or a class where the clone is expanded.

d_gene: TRBD1; abundance: NA; v_gene: TRBV24-1; len: 14; j_gene: TRBJ2-5; CDR3nt: TGTGCCACCAGCCCAGGGGGCACTTTGGAGACCCAGTACTTC; CDR3aa: CATSPGGTLETQYF
d_gene: TRBD1; abundance: NA; v_gene: TRBV24-1; len: 16; j_gene: TRBJ1-5; CDR3nt: TGTGCCACCAGCTACGGGTGGGACAGGCCTAATCAGCCCCAGCATTTT; CDR3aa: CATSYGWDRPNQPQHF
d_gene: NA; abundance: many; v_gene: TRBV2; len: 15; j_gene: TRBJ1-1; CDR3nt: TGTGCCAGCAGAAATAAAAGAGGACAGACCACTGAAGCTTTCTTT; CDR3aa: CASRNKRGQTTEAFF
d_gene: NA; abundance: few; v_gene: TRBV7-9; len: 15; j_gene: TRBJ2-1; CDR3nt: TGTGCCAGCAGCTCAGGACATACTCTTTACAATGAGCAGCTCTTC; CDR3aa: CASSSGHTLYNEQLF
d_gene: NA; abundance: many; v_gene: TRBV18; len: 15; j_gene: TRBJ2-1; CDR3nt: TGTGCCAGCTCACCATCGGGACCGACTTACAATGAGCAGTTCTTC; CDR3aa: CASSPSGPTYNEQFF
d_gene: NA; abundance: NA; v_gene: TRBV10-3; len: 14; j_gene: TRBJ2-2; CDR3nt: TGTGCCATCAGTGAGTCCCTGAACACCGGGGAGCTGTTTTTT; CDR3aa: CAISESLNTGELFF
d_gene: TRBD1; abundance: NA; v_gene: TRBV20-1; len: 17; j_gene: TRBJ1-3; CDR3nt: TGCAGTGCCCAAGGCGCCTGGGACAGCAATCTTGGAAACACCATATATTTT; CDR3aa: CSAQGAWDSNLGNTIYF
d_gene: TRBD2; abundance: many; v_gene: TRBV11-2; len: 18; j_gene: TRBJ2-3; CDR3nt: TGTGCCAGCAGCTTAGACCCCGGGACTAGCGGGATCGCAGATACGCAGTATTTT; CDR3aa: CASSLDPGTSGIADTQYF
d_gene: TRBD1; abundance: NA; v_gene: TRBV28; len: 17; j_gene: TRBJ1-5; CDR3nt: TGTGCCAGCAGTTTATCCGGACAGGGTCATCATAATCAGCCCCAGCATTTT; CDR3aa: CASSLSGQGHHNQPQHF
d_gene: NA; abundance: many; v_gene: TRBV20-1; len: 15; j_gene: TRBJ1-5; CDR3nt: TGCAGTGCTAGACCCTCGAGTCAGGGCAATCAGCCCCAGCATTTT; CDR3aa: CSARPSSQGNQPQHF
d_gene: NA; abundance: many; v_gene: TRBV5-1; len: 15; j_gene: TRBJ1-1; CDR3nt: TGCGCCAGCAGCCCCGGACCGCCAGAGAGCACTGAAGCTTTCTTT; CDR3aa: CASSPGPPESTEAFF
d_gene: TRBD2; abundance: NA; v_gene: TRBV7-2; len: 15; j_gene: TRBJ2-2; CDR3nt: TGTGCCAGCAGACTCGGACTAGCAGACACCGGGGAGCTGTTTTTT; CDR3aa: CASRLGLADTGELFF
d_gene: TRBD2; abundance: many; v_gene: TRBV12-3/TRBV12-4; len: 19; j_gene: TRBJ2-3; CDR3nt: TGTGCCAGCAGGCCGGGACTAGCCTCCCTCCGGGGAAGCACAGATACGCAGTATTTT; CDR3aa: CASRPGLASLRGSTDTQYF
d_gene: NA; abundance: many; v_gene: TRBV4-1; len: 13; j_gene: TRBJ2-2; CDR3nt: TGCGCCAGCCGAACCGCGAACACCGGGGAGCTGTTTTTT; CDR3aa: CASRTANTGELFF
d_gene: NA; abundance: few; v_gene: TRBV6-5; len: 14; j_gene: TRBJ1-3; CDR3nt: TGTGCCAGCAGCGGAGTCGTTTCTGGAAACACCATATATTTT; CDR3aa: CASSGVVSGNTIYF
d_gene: TRBD1; abundance: many; v_gene: TRBV27; len: 14; j_gene: TRBJ2-3; CDR3nt: TGTGCCAGCAACGACAGGGGGAATAGGGATACGCAGTATTTT; CDR3aa: CASNDRGNRDTQYF
d_gene: NA; abundance: many; v_gene: TRBV7-8; len: 13; j_gene: TRBJ2-5; CDR3nt: TGTGCCAGCAGCTCCCTTTTGATGGAGACCCAGTACTTC; CDR3aa: CASSSLLMETQYF
d_gene: NA; abundance: many; v_gene: TRBV20-1; len: 13; j_gene: TRBJ1-1; CDR3nt: TGCAGTGCTAGAGATGGGAGGGGCACTGAAGCTTTCTTT; CDR3aa: CSARDGRGTEAFF
d_gene: NA; abundance: few; v_gene: TRBV30; len: 12; j_gene: TRBJ2-3; CDR3nt: TGTGCCTGGAGTGTATACCCAGATACGCAGTATTTT; CDR3aa: CAWSVYPDTQYF
d_gene: NA; abundance: NA; v_gene: TRBV11-3; len: 17; j_gene: TRBJ1-1; CDR3nt: TGTGCCAGCAGCTTAGAGGTTCCGGGGGCCGAGGGGACTGAAGCTTTCTTT; CDR3aa: CASSLEVPGAEGTEAFF